These 30 T cell receptor beta chains share one sample of origin, sequenced in a study of memory CD4+ T cells and cytomegalovirus serostatus. Using immunoSEQ multiplex PCR, the repertoire was profiled, and TCRdb retains in-frame clones only, with some absent. The profile shows about 50,000 clones, 60% to 80% of them singletons. Single viable CD3+CD4+CD8-CD45RO+ cells were sorted as the memory CD4+ T cells. The material sequenced was memory CD4+ T cells from blood. These receptors came from an adult in good health and CMV-seronegative.

This chain uses TRBV28 with TRBJ2-1, with 12 bases identical to TRBD2. Germline CDR1 and CDR2: MDHEN and SYDVKM. This CDR3 has 15 amino acids. The junction had 4 bases not matched to a gene; V was cut back by 3 bases and J by 7 bases. CDR3 sequence (DNA): TGTGCCAGCAGTTTGTCCGGACTAGCGGGGAATGAGCAGTTCTTC. Its protein product is CASSLSGLAGNEQFF.

The chain combines TRBV6-5 with TRBJ2-5; weak D call: TRBD2 (6 bases). The J call may not be correct, given that the DNA end is closer to TRBJ2-7. CDR3 length: 14 residues. Germline CDR1 MNHEY, CDR2 SVGAGI. The CDR3 coding sequence is TGTGCCAGCAGTTACTCAGCGGGTTCCCACGAGCAGTACTTC. Translation: CASSYSAGSHEQYF.

The chain has TRBV7-8 and TRBJ2-3, with D tentatively TRBD1 (6 bases). The CDR3 has 15 residues. Germline V lookup: CDR1 SGHVS, CDR2 FQNEAQ. Trimming pared 5 bases from V and 4 bases from J, leaving 16 bases between. The CDR3 bases are TGTGCCAGCAGCCCCCGGGACACTCAGGCAGATACGCAGTATTTT. This codes for CASSPRDTQADTQYF.

This chain links TRBV27 with TRBJ2-3; TRBD2 matches at 13 bases. Germline trimming cut 7 bases from V and 5 bases from J; bases unmatched to any gene: 9. Looked up from germline, CDR1 is MNHEY and CDR2 is SMNVEV (reference sequence). The CDR3 loop spans 16 amino acids. Here the CDR3 DNA reads TGTGCCAGCACGAGACTAGCGGGAGGACGGCAAGATACGCAGTATTTT. It specifies CASTRLAGGRQDTQYF.

The chain uses TRBV7-6 and TRBJ2-7; D remains unclear. The CDR3 has 15 residues. Trimming stripped 5 bases from V and 5 bases from J, with 19 bases between. Germline CDR1 reads SGHVS; CDR2 reads FNYEAQ. CDR3 sequence: CASSPTPRGLDEQYF. The CDR3 DNA sequence: TGTGCCAGCAGCCCGACCCCGCGTGGGCTGGACGAGCAGTACTTC. Using reference TRBV7-6 and TRBJ2-7 for the parts outside the CDR3, the full variable domain is GAGVSQSPRYKVTKRGQDVALRCDPISGHVSLYWYRQALGQGPEFLTYFNYEAQQDKSGLPNDRFSAERPEGSISTLTIQRTEQRDSAMYRCASSPTPRGLDEQYFGPGTRLTVT.

The chain employs TRBV28 and TRBJ2-6; no definite D call. The V and J ends lost 6 bases and 0 bases respectively, with 9 bases between them. This CDR3 region has 15 residues. The germline V gene has CDR1 MDHEN and CDR2 SYDVKM. CDR3 nucleotide sequence: TGTGCCAGCAGGAGACTCAGCTCTGGGGCCAACGTCCTGACTTTC. This translates into CASRRLSSGANVLTF.

J is TRBJ2-7 and V is TRBV6-1, with 7 bases fitting TRBD1. The CDR3 spans 15 residues. CDR1 MNHNS and CDR2 SASEGT come from the germline V gene. Trimming cost V 8 bases and J 3 bases; bases outside gene matches: 13. For the CDR3, the DNA is TGTGCCAGCGAAGACCCCGATCGACAGGGCTACGAGCAGTACTTC. Residues: CASEDPDRQGYEQYF.

The gene calls are TRBV27 and TRBJ1-5; D possibly corresponds to TRBD1 (5 bases). Between the trimmed V and J ends, which lost 2 bases and 10 bases, there was a span of 18 bases. CDR1 and CDR2 from the germline V gene are MNHEY and SMNVEV (reference sequence). CDR3 length equals 15 residues. The CDR3, as DNA: TGTGCCAGCAGTTTAGGTCCGGAGGGGCTGGGACCCCAGCATTTT. It yields the protein CASSLGPEGLGPQHF.

The chain links TRBV28 to TRBJ2-7; D is unclear. The V and J ends lost 6 bases and 5 bases respectively, with 5 bases between them. The CDR3 has 10 amino acids. The germline CDR1 and CDR2 sequences are MDHEN and SYDVKM. The CDR3 protein is CASSPHEQYF. CDR3 DNA sequence: TGTGCCAGCAGCCCCCACGAGCAGTACTTC. The variable domain in full, completed from reference TRBV28 and TRBJ2-7, reads DVKVTQSSRYLVKRTGEKVFLECVQDMDHENMFWYRQDPGLGLRLIYFSYDVKMKEKGDIPEGYSVSREKKERFSLILESASTNQTSMYLCASSPHEQYFGPGTRLTVT.

The DNA of the CDR3 is TGCAGCGTTGAGACAGGGTTTACCTACGAGCAGTACTTC. Residues: CSVETGFTYEQYF. The gene calls are TRBV29-1 and TRBJ2-7; 7 nucleotides match TRBD1. Per the germline V gene, CDR1 is SQVTM and CDR2 is ANQGSEA. The CDR3 length is 13 residues. The ends lost 3 bases at V and 2 bases at J; junction bases unmatched: 4.

This chain uses TRBV5-6 with TRBJ2-3; D gene uncertain. Trimming left V 1 base short and J 4 bases short, with 13 bases between. The CDR3 consists of 15 residues. CDR1 is SGHDT and CDR2 is YYEEEE in the germline V gene. The CDR3 is CASSLNRASPDTQYF. CDR3 sequence (DNA): TGTGCCAGCAGCTTGAACCGAGCGAGCCCAGATACGCAGTATTTT.

The chain recombines TRBV6-6 with TRBJ2-7; 11 bases agree with TRBD1. The V gene end was trimmed by 5 bases and the J gene end by 4 bases; junction bases not matched to a gene: 7. CDR1 is MNHNY, CDR2 SVGAGI, per germline (reference sequence). The CDR3 extends over 15 amino acids. CDR3 in amino acids: CASSRSGQGAYEQYF. CDR3 DNA sequence: TGTGCCAGCAGTCGATCAGGACAGGGGGCTTACGAGCAGTACTTC.

The V call is TRBV7-8, the J call TRBJ2-1, with D possibly matching TRBD2 (7 bases). CDR1 is SGHVS, CDR2 FQNEAQ, per germline. Trimming pared 5 bases from V and 0 bases from J, leaving 17 bases between. There are 17 residues in the CDR3. CDR3 bases: TGTGCCAGCAGCCGTATCAAACGGGGGGCCTCCTACAATGAGCAGTTCTTC. Translated: CASSRIKRGASYNEQFF. Full variable domain (rest looked up from reference TRBV7-8 and TRBJ2-1): GAGVSQSPRYKVAKRGQDVALRCDPISGHVSLFWYQQALGQGPEFLTYFQNEAQLDKSGLPSDRFFAERPEGSVSTLKIQRTQQEDSAVYLCASSRIKRGASYNEQFFGPGTRLTVL.

CDR3 DNA: TGTGCCAGCAGCTTAAGGGGGAATGAGCAGTTCTTC. It codes for CASSLRGNEQFF. V gene TRBV7-6 combines with J gene TRBJ2-1; possibly TRBD1 for D (6 bases). This CDR3 is 12 amino acids long. CDR1 and CDR2 (germline): SGHVS, FNYEAQ. Trimming stripped 2 bases from V and 7 bases from J, with 6 bases between.

The chain carries TRBV5-5 and TRBJ1-2; weak D call: TRBD1 (5 bases). V shed 0 bases and J shed 4 bases, with 22 bases lying between them. The length of the CDR3 is 18 residues. Per the germline V gene, CDR1 is SGHKS and CDR2 is YYEKEE (reference sequence). The CDR3 DNA follows: TGTGCCAGCAGCTTGGGGGGGTCTCCGGTTGACAGCCGCTATGGCTACACCTTC. This encodes CASSLGGSPVDSRYGYTF.

The chain's CDR3 is CASSRVGAGEGETDTQYF. CDR3 nucleotide sequence: TGTGCCAGCAGCCGGGTGGGCGCCGGGGAGGGAGAAACAGATACGCAGTATTTT. The chain recombines TRBV21-1 with TRBJ2-3; TRBD2, the table's D call, was not compared with the DNA. TRBV21-1 is listed as a pseudogene. The CDR3 consists of 18 residues.

The V call is TRBV11-3, the J call TRBJ2-7, with 12 bases identical to TRBD2. After removal of 5 bases from V and 4 bases from J, the junction contained 3 bases not matched to a gene. The CDR3 spans 14 residues. The germline V gene has CDR1 SGHNT and CDR2 YENEEA. CDR3 bases: TGTGCCAGCAGCCCGGGACTAGCGGGTTACGAGCAGTACTTC. Translating gives CASSPGLAGYEQYF.

The CDR3 loop is CASVPWGVGTGANVLTF. CDR3 nucleotide sequence: TGTGCCAGTGTACCATGGGGGGTAGGTACTGGGGCCAACGTCCTGACTTTC. The chain links TRBV19 to TRBJ2-6; TRBD2 might be the D (6 bases). CDR3 length: 17 amino acids. Deletions cut 8 bases from V and 2 bases from J, with 19 bases between. The germline gives CDR1 LNHDA, CDR2 SQIVND (reference sequence).

This chain joins TRBV2 and TRBJ2-7; D remains ambiguous. The CDR3 extends over 14 amino acids. V dropped 6 bases and J dropped 0 bases, with 12 bases sitting between them. Germline loops: CDR1 SNHLY, CDR2 FYNNEI. CDR3 in amino acids: CASRVGLSSYEQYF. The CDR3 bases are TGTGCCAGCAGGGTCGGGCTGAGCTCCTACGAGCAGTACTTC.

The chain uses TRBV30 and TRBJ2-5; D is perhaps TRBD2 (5 bases). Per the germline V gene, CDR1 is GTSNPN and CDR2 is SVGIG (reference sequence). The CDR3 sequence is 13 residues long. Trimming left V 4 bases short and J 3 bases short, with 12 bases between. The CDR3 loop reads CAWKGAAKETQYF. CDR3 sequence (DNA): TGTGCCTGGAAAGGAGCGGCGAAAGAGACCCAGTACTTC.

The V gene is TRBV5-1, the J gene TRBJ2-2; D is ambiguous. This CDR3 spans 16 amino acids. The V gene lost 0 bases and the J gene lost 0 bases, with 9 bases spanning the gap. In germline, CDR1 is SGHRS, CDR2 YFSETQ. For the CDR3, the DNA is TGCGCCAGCAGCTTGGTTGGCGGAACGAACACCGGGGAGCTGTTTTTT. It specifies CASSLVGGTNTGELFF.

V is TRBV2 and J is TRBJ2-1, with a possible D match to TRBD1 (5 bases). The V gene's germline CDR1 is SNHLY and CDR2 FYNNEI. CDR3 size: 15 residues. V was clipped by 6 bases and J by 0 bases, with 12 bases between them. This CDR3 reads CASREQAFSYNEQFF. DNA of the CDR3: TGTGCCAGCAGGGAACAGGCGTTCTCCTACAATGAGCAGTTCTTC.

The rearrangement uses TRBV14 and TRBJ2-5; possibly TRBD2 for D (6 bases). The CDR3 is 14 residues long. CDR1 is SGHDN and CDR2 is FVKESK in the germline V gene. Trimming stripped 2 bases from V and 4 bases from J, with 11 bases between. CDR3 amino acids: CASSQSGLLETQYF. DNA of the CDR3: TGTGCCAGCAGCCAATCGGGACTCTTAGAGACCCAGTACTTC.

The rearrangement links TRBV7-3 to TRBJ2-2, with TRBD1 as a possible D gene (5 bases). Germline lookup yields CDR1 SGHTA and CDR2 FQGTGA. The CDR3 extends over 14 amino acids. V was clipped by 4 bases and J by 6 bases, with 12 bases between them. The CDR3 is CASSSYQGSGELFF. CDR3 in DNA: TGTGCCAGCAGCTCGTACCAGGGTTCCGGGGAGCTGTTTTTT.

This chain joins TRBV7-3 and TRBJ2-1; 8 bases are a match to TRBD1. CDR1 and CDR2 (germline): SGHTA, FQGTGA. J was trimmed by 7 bases and V by 5 bases; bases with no gene match: 10. There are 15 residues in the CDR3. The CDR3 DNA sequence: TGTGCCAGCAGCCCCCGACAGGGGAACAGGAATGAGCAGTTCTTC. Encoded protein: CASSPRQGNRNEQFF.

The CDR3 spells CASSPELTGKAQYF. The CDR3 DNA reads TGCGCCAGCAGCCCTGAGTTGACAGGGAAGGCGCAGTATTTT. The chain links TRBV10-1 to TRBJ2-3, with 7 positions matching TRBD1. Germline lookup yields CDR1 WNHNN and CDR2 SYGVQD (reference sequence). Trimming at V came to 6 bases and at J to 10 bases, leaving 13 bases not matched to a gene. This CDR3 contains 14 residues.

This clone was recorded only once. V usage is TRBV6-1 and J usage is TRBJ2-1, with D uncertain. Between the trimmed V and J ends, which lost 8 bases and 7 bases, there was a span of 18 bases. The CDR3 spans 14 residues. Germline V lookup: CDR1 MNHNS, CDR2 SASEGT. DNA of the CDR3: TGTGCCAGCCTTTTTGCTGGGCCCTGGAATGAGCAGTTCTTC. This translates into CASLFAGPWNEQFF.

The chain is built from TRBV7-3 and TRBJ1-2; perhaps TRBD1 as D (6 bases). V lost 5 bases and J lost 8, with 24 bases in between. The CDR3 consists of 16 residues. CDR1 is SGHTA, CDR2 FQGTGA, per germline. In DNA, the CDR3 is TGTGCCAGCAGCCCATACGGGGGACAAGGGAGCCAAGGCTACACCTTC. Its translation: CASSPYGGQGSQGYTF.

The CDR3 nucleotides are TGTGCCAGTAGCCAAAGCGGGAGCCAAGAGACCCAGTACTTC. Encoded protein: CASSQSGSQETQYF. The chain couples TRBV19 to TRBJ2-5; TRBD2 agrees at 8 bases. CDR1 is LNHDA, CDR2 SQIVND, per germline (reference sequence). The CDR3 has 14 residues. V shed 6 bases, J shed 1 base, and the junction held 4 bases outside the gene matches.

The chain carries TRBV6-1 and TRBJ1-5; D may be TRBD1 (6 bases). The germline V gene encodes CDR1 MNHNS and CDR2 SASEGT. Between the trimmed V and J ends, which lost 2 bases and 2 bases, there was a span of 25 bases. The CDR3 is 20 residues long. The CDR3 spells CASSERTPGWGRGGNQPQHF. As DNA, the CDR3 is TGTGCCAGCAGTGAAAGGACCCCAGGGTGGGGCAGGGGCGGCAATCAGCCCCAGCATTTT.